These T cell receptor beta chains were read from a single sample in a study of cytomegalovirus exposure and HLA in healthy donors. Measured with immunoSEQ multiplex PCR; TCRdb has only the in-frame clones, and not every one. This listing includes about 210,000 clones. Sequencing was carried out using PBMCs. The receptor set was obtained from a woman aged 25-40 years in good health and CMV-seropositive. Each CDR3 is given with its conserved first and last residue. A D gene is named only where the DNA matches it firmly.

D gene | J gene | V gene | CDR3 DNA | CDR3 protein
TRBD1 | TRBJ2-7 | TRBV5-1 | TGCGCCAGCAGCCCCGGGACAGGGAACTACGAGCAGTACTTC | CASSPGTGNYEQYF
TRBD2 | TRBJ2-7 | TRBV5-1 | TGCGCCAGCAGCTTAGGAGCGGGGGAAACCTACGAGCAGTACTTC | CASSLGAGETYEQYF
- | TRBJ2-3 | TRBV18 | TGTGCCAGCTCACTCTACACAGATACGCAGTATTTT | CASSLYTDTQYF
TRBD2 | TRBJ2-5 | TRBV9 | TGTGCCAGCAGCGTGGGAGGCGGGGGGGCTGAGACCCAGTACTTC | CASSVGGGGAETQYF
- | TRBJ2-6 | TRBV29-1 | TGCAGCGTTTGGGGCCACACGGACTCTGGGGCCAACGTCCTGACTTTC | CSVWGHTDSGANVLTF
TRBD2 | TRBJ2-1 | TRBV2 | TGTGCCAGCACCGGGACTAGCAGTCTTAATGAGCAGTTCTTC | CASTGTSSLNEQFF
TRBD1 | TRBJ1-5 | TRBV6-6 | TGTGCCGTCCAATCTCCGGGACAGGAGTTCAATCAGCCCCAGCATTTT | CAVQSPGQEFNQPQHF
- | TRBJ2-5 | TRBV5-1 | TGCGCCAGCAGCTTGCCGGGGACAACTCAAGAGACCCAGTACTTC | CASSLPGTTQETQYF
- | TRBJ1-2 | TRBV10-1 | TGCGCCAGCAGTGAAATCGGGGACTATGGCTACACCTTC | CASSEIGDYGYTF
- | TRBJ1-5 | TRBV28 | TGTGCCAGCAGTTTATTTGGCGGTGGCAATCAGCCCCAGCATTTT | CASSLFGGGNQPQHF
TRBD1 | TRBJ1-2 | TRBV2 | TGTGCCAGCAGTGCCGGGACAGGGGGCGAGTATGGCTACACCTTC | CASSAGTGGEYGYTF
- | TRBJ2-6 | TRBV15 | TGTGCCACCAGCAGCTCCGCGACAGGTCGCTCTGGGGCCAACGTCCTGACTTTC | CATSSSATGRSGANVLTF
TRBD2 | TRBJ2-7 | TRBV7-2 | TGTGCCAGCAGCTCCCGATCGGCGGGGGCCTACGAGCAGTACTTC | CASSSRSAGAYEQYF
TRBD1 | TRBJ1-2 | TRBV27 | TGTGCCAGCAGAGATCTTGGACAGGGGAACTATGGCTACACCTTC | CASRDLGQGNYGYTF
TRBD1 | TRBJ2-5 | TRBV11-2 | TGTGCCACCTCCCCAGGACAGGTTCAAGAGACCCAGTACTTC | CATSPGQVQETQYF
TRBD2 | TRBJ2-3 | TRBV10-3 | TGTGCCACCGGGACTAGCGGGAGCGACACAGATACGCAGTATTTT | CATGTSGSDTDTQYF
- | TRBJ1-3 | TRBV14 | TGTGCCAGCAGCCTTCTTGGACTGACCTCGGGCGGCACCATATATTTT | CASSLLGLTSGGTIYF
- | TRBJ1-5 | TRBV4-1 | TGCGCCAGCAGCCAAAGCGCCGTCTATGATCAGAAGCCCCAGCATTTT | CASSQSAVYDQKPQHF
TRBD1 | TRBJ2-7 | TRBV19 | TGTGCCAGTAGTATGCCGGGACAGGGTTACGAGCAGTACTTC | CASSMPGQGYEQYF
- | TRBJ1-1 | TRBV28 | TGTGCCAGCAGGCACGGGAGCTCGGAGTCCGACACTGAAGCTTTCTTT | CASRHGSSESDTEAFF
- | TRBJ1-2 | TRBV19 | TGTGCCAGTAGCCACGGACAGAAATCTAACTATGGCTACACCTTC | CASSHGQKSNYGYTF
- | TRBJ2-1 | TRBV20-1 | TGCAGTGCTAGACAGTACAATGAGCAGTTCTTC | CSARQYNEQFF
- | TRBJ2-1 | TRBV2 | TGTGCCAGCAGTACCGGGTGGTACAATGAGCAGTTCTTC | CASSTGWYNEQFF
- | TRBJ1-1 | TRBV1 | TGCACCAAATTGGGGGACAGGATGAACACTGAAGCTTTCTTT | CTKLGDRMNTEAFF
TRBD2 | TRBJ2-7 | TRBV7-2 | TGTGCCAGCAGCTTGGAGCGGGGGCTCTACGAGCAGTACTTC | CASSLERGLYEQYF
TRBD2 | TRBJ2-7 | TRBV6-4 | TGTGCCAGCAGTGACCTGGGACTAGCGGGTGCCGCCTACGAGCAGTACTTC | CASSDLGLAGAAYEQYF
- | TRBJ1-5 | TRBV7-9 | TGTGCCAGCAACGTAGGGGATCAGCCCCAGCATTTT | CASNVGDQPQHF
- | TRBJ2-6 | TRBV29-1 | TGCAGCGTCCGAGAGGCCTCTGGGGCCAACGTCCTGACTTTC | CSVREASGANVLTF
TRBD2 | TRBJ2-7 | TRBV13 | TGTGCCAGCAGCTTTAACGGGGGGGCCTACGAGCAGTACTTC | CASSFNGGAYEQYF
- | TRBJ1-5 | TRBV27 | TGTGCCAGCAGTTTAGGACAGCCGAGCTTTAGCAATCAGCCCCAGCATTTT | CASSLGQPSFSNQPQHF
- | TRBJ1-3 | TRBV7-2 | TGTGCCAGCAGCTTAGCGCGGGGGGTAAACACCATATATTTT | CASSLARGVNTIYF
- | TRBJ2-7 | TRBV2 | TGTGCCAGCAACGTCGGGGGACAGCAGGCCTACGAGCAGTACTTC | CASNVGGQQAYEQYF
- | TRBJ2-7 | TRBV4-1 | TGCGCCAGCAGCCATCCCTTCGGGGACTACGAGCAGTACTTC | CASSHPFGDYEQYF
TRBD1 | TRBJ2-3 | TRBV7-9 | TGTGCCAGCAGCTTAGCTTCGACAGGGGGAGGCACAGATACGCAGTATTTT | CASSLASTGGGTDTQYF
TRBD2 | TRBJ2-3 | TRBV4-3 | TGCGCCAGCAGCCAACTAGCGGGAGTCCGCACAGATACGCAGTATTTT | CASSQLAGVRTDTQYF